The TCR beta chain described here comes from a study of control samples from healthy donors and cancer patients. The table came from immunoSEQ multiplex PCR; TCRdb's copy has only in-frame clones and leaves some out. The sample has about 68,000 clones; 75% to 85% are singletons. This clone was recorded a few times. CDR3 size: 15 residues. The V end was cut by 3 bases, the J end by 3 bases, with 12 bases between. In germline, CDR1 is LNHDA, CDR2 SQIVND (reference sequence). The source is a man aged 60-69 years in good health. The chain joins TRBV19 to TRBJ1-5; possibly TRBD1 for D (6 bases). Material for sequencing was blood. CDR3 nucleotide sequence: TGTGCCAGTAGTATGGGTGACAGGCTCAATCAGCCCCAGCATTTT. Translation gives CASSMGDRLNQPQHF.